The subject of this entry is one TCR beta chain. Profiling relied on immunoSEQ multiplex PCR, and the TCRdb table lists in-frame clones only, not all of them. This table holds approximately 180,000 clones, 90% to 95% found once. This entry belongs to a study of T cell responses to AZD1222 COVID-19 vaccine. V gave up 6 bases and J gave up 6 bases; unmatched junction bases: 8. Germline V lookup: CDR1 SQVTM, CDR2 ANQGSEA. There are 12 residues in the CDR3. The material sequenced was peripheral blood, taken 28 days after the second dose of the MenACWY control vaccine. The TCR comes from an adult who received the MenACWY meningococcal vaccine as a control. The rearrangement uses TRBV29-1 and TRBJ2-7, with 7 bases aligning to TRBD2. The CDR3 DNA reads TGCAGCGTCACCCCGGGGGGATCCGAGCAGTACTTC. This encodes CSVTPGGSEQYF.